This T cell receptor (beta chain) was captured by sequencing in a study of blood T cell repertoires in COVID-19. Per germline, CDR1 SGHAT and CDR2 FQNNGV. V trimming: 6 bases; J trimming: 10 bases; junction bases outside the gene matches: 8. The CDR3 extends over 14 amino acids. Generated by immunoSEQ multiplex PCR, the TCRdb table keeps only in-frame clones and is missing some. The sample includes approximately 320,000 clones, about 87% of them seen just once. V gene TRBV11-2 combines with J gene TRBJ1-4; 10 positions match TRBD1. This TCR came from a young woman who had recovered from COVID-19. The specimen was PBMCs or T cells enriched from blood (not recorded which). In DNA, the CDR3 is TGTGCCAGCAGGCCCGGGACAGGGGTGGCAAAACTGTTTTTT. This translates into CASRPGTGVAKLFF.